Each of the 21 T cell receptor beta chains below was sequenced from the same sample in a study of identifying expanded T cells in peripheral blood. TCRdb keeps only in-frame clones here, not all; method: immunoSEQ multiplex PCR. Counted here are tens of thousands of clones, around 83% occurring once; the ten biggest clones make up around 20%. The specimen was blood. These receptors were taken from a person aged 18 to 70 in good health.

The chain employs TRBV6-5 and TRBJ1-2; no reliable D call. Germline CDR1 is MNHEY and CDR2 is SVGAGI. V was pared by 1 base and J by 0 bases, with 6 bases between. The CDR3 is 14 amino acids. CDR3 residues: CASSYFPTNYGYTF. DNA of the CDR3: TGTGCCAGCAGTTACTTTCCGACTAACTATGGCTACACCTTC.

This clone was observed a handful of times. The genes are TRBV27 and TRBJ2-1; 12 nucleotides match TRBD2. V lost 8 bases to trimming and J lost 2 bases; unmatched junction nucleotides: 7. CDR1 MNHEY and CDR2 SMNVEV come from the germline V gene (reference sequence). This CDR3 contains 16 residues. CDR3 sequence: CASGPLAGGPYNEQFF. CDR3 sequence (DNA): TGTGCCAGCGGGCCCCTAGCGGGAGGGCCCTACAATGAGCAGTTCTTC.

The V gene is TRBV9, the J gene TRBJ2-1; TRBD2 is a possible D gene (5 bases). V was trimmed by 3 bases and J by 3 bases, leaving 13 bases between them. The CDR3 consists of 15 residues. Germline loops: CDR1 SGDLS, CDR2 YYNGEE. CDR3 protein: CASSAPRSGYNEQFF. The CDR3 bases are TGTGCCAGCAGCGCCCCGAGGAGCGGCTACAATGAGCAGTTCTTC.

V gene TRBV28 combines with J gene TRBJ1-3, with D possibly TRBD1 on 6 matching bases. The CDR3 length is 14 residues. Germline loops: CDR1 MDHEN, CDR2 SYDVKM. V dropped 10 bases and J dropped 0 bases, with 13 bases sitting between them. The CDR3 DNA is TGTGCCACACAAAGAGGGGGCTCTGGAAACACCATATATTTT. Translation gives CATQRGGSGNTIYF.

This chain connects TRBV6-4 to TRBJ2-1, with 9 nucleotides matching TRBD2. The CDR3 spans 15 residues. Unmatched junction bases numbered 11, after V lost 5 bases and J lost 9 bases. In germline, CDR1 is MRHNA, CDR2 SNTAGT. CDR3 nucleotides: TGTGCCAGCAGTAGAGTAGCGGGAGAAGCTGTTGAGCAGTTCTTC. This codes for CASSRVAGEAVEQFF.

This chain joins TRBV13 and TRBJ2-5; D is perhaps TRBD2 (6 bases). Between the trimmed V and J ends, which lost 0 bases and 5 bases, there was a span of 13 bases. The CDR3 has 15 residues. Germline V gene lookup returns CDR1 PRHDT and CDR2 FYEKMQ (reference sequence). CDR3 sequence: CASSLGETGGETQYF. CDR3 coding DNA: TGTGCCAGCAGCTTAGGAGAGACTGGGGGGGAGACCCAGTACTTC.

This chain joins TRBV7-3 and TRBJ2-2; no reliable D call. The germline CDR1 and CDR2 sequences are SGHTA and FQGTGA. The V end lost 0 bases, the J end lost 5 bases, and 7 bases lay between the germline ends. The CDR3 has 14 amino acids. CDR3 sequence reads: CASSLTPETGELFF. The CDR3 DNA reads TGTGCCAGCAGCTTAACCCCAGAGACCGGGGAGCTGTTTTTT.

The chain combines TRBV4-3 with TRBJ2-7; the match to TRBD1 covers 10 bases. This CDR3 contains 15 residues. The V gene end was trimmed by 3 bases and the J gene end by 7 bases; junction bases not matched to a gene: 9. Per germline, CDR1 LGHNA and CDR2 YSLEER. In DNA, the CDR3 is TGCGCCAGCAGCCAGACAACGACAGGGGGCTGGGAGCAGTACTTC. This encodes CASSQTTTGGWEQYF.

The rearrangement uses TRBV15 and TRBJ2-1, with 8 positions matching TRBD1. The CDR3 consists of 16 residues. The J segment lost 1 base and the V segment lost 0 bases, leaving 2 bases of the junction unmatched. Germline CDR1 reads LNHNV; CDR2 reads YYDKDF (reference sequence). CDR3 in DNA: TGTGCCACCAGCAGAGACCGGGACAGGTCCTACAATGAGCAGTTCTTC. Its protein is CATSRDRDRSYNEQFF.

V usage is TRBV4-2 and J usage is TRBJ2-5; no clear D gene. Germline V gene data show CDR1 as LGHNA and CDR2 as YNFKEQ. The CDR3 has 14 residues. V lost 2 bases to trimming and J lost 3 bases, with 10 bases between them. The CDR3: CASSQSLLEETQYF. The CDR3 bases are TGTGCCAGCAGCCAATCGCTTCTGGAAGAGACCCAGTACTTC.

The V gene is TRBV15, the J gene TRBJ1-2, with D uncertain. The V end was cut by 0 bases, the J end by 8 bases, with 10 bases between. The CDR3 runs 13 residues. Germline V gene lookup returns CDR1 LNHNV and CDR2 YYDKDF (reference sequence). CDR3 DNA sequence: TGTGCCACCAGCAGAGATCGCCCGACGGGCTACACCTTC. Its translation is CATSRDRPTGYTF.

The chain carries TRBV29-1 and TRBJ2-7, with TRBD2 identical over 14 bases. Germline V CDR1 and CDR2: SQVTM, ANQGSEA. The CDR3 is made up of 15 amino acids. The trim removed 3 bases at V and 3 bases at J, leaving 4 bases unmatched. In DNA form, the CDR3 reads TGCAGCGTTGACGGGACTAGCGGGAGTATCTACGAGCAGTACTTC. Its protein product is CSVDGTSGSIYEQYF.

V usage is TRBV23-1 and J usage is TRBJ1-1; D is possibly TRBD1 (5 bases). TRBV23-1 has ORF status, its function being uncertain. The CDR3 is 19 residues long. V lost 0 bases to trimming and J lost 1 base, with 21 bases between them. The CDR3 DNA sequence: TGCGCCAGCAGTCAATCGATTAGTGAGGGGCCCATAAGGAACACTGAAGCTTTCTTT. Translated: CASSQSISEGPIRNTEAFF.

Relative to its sample, this clone is medium-sized. The chain combines TRBV7-3 with TRBJ2-2; TRBD2 aligns across 8 bases. The junction had 11 bases not matched to a gene; V was cut back by 5 bases and J by 3 bases. This CDR3 spans 17 amino acids. The germline V gene has CDR1 SGHTA and CDR2 FQGTGA. CDR3 coding DNA: TGTGCCAGCAGCCCATATCGGCGGGAGGTGGACACCGGGGAGCTGTTTTTT. It codes for CASSPYRREVDTGELFF.

This chain uses TRBV12-2 with TRBJ2-1; no DNA check was done on the table's D call, TRBD2. TRBV12-2 has pseudogene status. The CDR3 has 17 amino acids. The CDR3 loop reads CASRPFEREWAYNEQFF. The CDR3 DNA is TGTGCAAGTCGCCCATTCGAGCGGGAGTGGGCCTACAATGAGCAGTTCTTC.

The chain recombines TRBV7-9 with TRBJ2-1, with 10 bases fitting TRBD2. This CDR3 has 15 residues. Germline CDR1 SEHNR, CDR2 FQNEAQ (reference sequence). V lost 5 bases and J lost 7; bases outside the gene matches: 8. The CDR3 DNA reads TGTGCCAGCAGCGCCCTAGCGGGAGTGGGGAATGAGCAGTTCTTC. This encodes CASSALAGVGNEQFF. The full variable domain, rest sourced from reference TRBV7-9 and TRBJ2-1, is DTGVSQNPRHKITKRGQNVTFRCDPISEHNRLYWYRQTLGQGPEFLTYFQNEAQLEKSRLLSDRFSAERPKGSFSTLEIQRTEQGDSAMYLCASSALAGVGNEQFFGPGTRLTVL.

This clone was seen just once. The J gene is TRBJ2-3, the V gene TRBV6-1; maybe TRBD2 (6 bases). CDR1 is MNHNS, CDR2 SASEGT, per germline. With 6 bases removed from V and 5 bases from J, the gap between germline ends came to 12 bases. This CDR3 spans 13 amino acids. CDR3 protein: CASSPSGVDTQYF. CDR3 DNA: TGTGCCAGCAGCCCTTCGGGGGTAGATACGCAGTATTTT.

This rearrangement joins TRBV29-1 to TRBJ2-1; 10 bases are a match to TRBD2. Germline loops: CDR1 SQVTM, CDR2 ANQGSEA. V was pared by 4 bases and J by 12 bases, with 9 bases of the junction left unmatched. The CDR3 has 13 residues. For the CDR3, the DNA is TGCAGCGTTGCTTCTAGCGGGAGAAGGGGGCAGTTCTTC. Residues: CSVASSGRRGQFF.

The chain carries TRBV5-6 and TRBJ1-5; 10 bases fit TRBD1. CDR1 is SGHDT, CDR2 YYEEEE, per germline. V dropped 0 bases and J dropped 7; count of bases not matched to a gene: 1. The CDR3 is 14 residues long. The CDR3 loop reads CASSLGTGGQPQHF. Here the CDR3 DNA reads TGTGCCAGCAGCTTGGGGACAGGGGGGCAGCCCCAGCATTTT.

V and J are TRBV6-1 and TRBJ1-4; no firm D call. CDR3 length equals 14 residues. Trimming left V 3 bases short and J 6 bases short, with 11 bases between. The germline gives CDR1 MNHNS, CDR2 SASEGT. CDR3 DNA: TGTGCCAGCAGTGAGGGCAGCTCGGATGAAAAACTGTTTTTT. Its protein product is CASSEGSSDEKLFF.

The chain couples TRBV6-6 to TRBJ2-7; 9 bases agree with TRBD1. V gave up 2 bases and J gave up 4 bases; unmatched junction bases: 9. Germline lookup yields CDR1 MNHNY and CDR2 SVGAGI (reference sequence). The CDR3 totals 16 residues. The CDR3 loop reads CASSYGRTGAAYEQYF. In nucleotides, the CDR3 is TGTGCCAGCAGTTACGGTCGGACAGGGGCCGCGTACGAGCAGTACTTC.